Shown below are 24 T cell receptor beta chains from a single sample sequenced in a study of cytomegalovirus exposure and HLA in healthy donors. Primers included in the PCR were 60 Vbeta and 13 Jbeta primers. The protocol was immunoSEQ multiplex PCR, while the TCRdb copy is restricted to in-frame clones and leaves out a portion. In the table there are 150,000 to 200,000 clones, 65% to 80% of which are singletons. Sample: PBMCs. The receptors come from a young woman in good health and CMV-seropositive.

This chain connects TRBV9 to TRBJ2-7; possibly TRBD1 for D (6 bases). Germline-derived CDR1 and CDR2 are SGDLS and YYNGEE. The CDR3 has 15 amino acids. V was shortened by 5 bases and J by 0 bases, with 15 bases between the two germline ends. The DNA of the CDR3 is TGTGCCAGCAGTCGGACAGTCTCGACCTCCTACGAGCAGTACTTC. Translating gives CASSRTVSTSYEQYF.

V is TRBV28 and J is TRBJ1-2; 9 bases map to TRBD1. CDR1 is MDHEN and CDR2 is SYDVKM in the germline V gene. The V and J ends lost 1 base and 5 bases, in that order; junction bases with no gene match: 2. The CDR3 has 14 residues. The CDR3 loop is CASSLSGTGYGYTF. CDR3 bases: TGTGCCAGCAGTTTATCAGGGACAGGGTATGGCTACACCTTC.

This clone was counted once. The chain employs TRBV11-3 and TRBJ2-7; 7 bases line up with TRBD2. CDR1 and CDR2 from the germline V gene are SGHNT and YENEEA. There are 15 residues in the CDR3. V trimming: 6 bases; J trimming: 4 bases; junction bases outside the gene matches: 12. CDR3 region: CASRRTGGGRYEQYF. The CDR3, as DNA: TGTGCCAGCAGAAGGACGGGGGGAGGGCGGTACGAGCAGTACTTC.

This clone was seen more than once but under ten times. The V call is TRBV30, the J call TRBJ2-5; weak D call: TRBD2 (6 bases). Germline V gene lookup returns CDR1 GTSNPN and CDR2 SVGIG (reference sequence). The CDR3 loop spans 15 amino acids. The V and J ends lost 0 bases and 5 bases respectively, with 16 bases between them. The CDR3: CAWSVGRSLRETQYF. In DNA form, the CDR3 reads TGTGCCTGGAGTGTCGGGAGATCCTTGCGGGAGACCCAGTACTTC.

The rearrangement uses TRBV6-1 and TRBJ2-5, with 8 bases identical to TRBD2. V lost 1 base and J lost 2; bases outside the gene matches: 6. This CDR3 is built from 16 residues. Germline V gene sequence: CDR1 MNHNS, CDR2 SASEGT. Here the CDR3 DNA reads TGTGCCAGCAGTGAAGGGGTTAGCGGGGCTCAAGAGACCCAGTACTTC. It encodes CASSEGVSGAQETQYF.

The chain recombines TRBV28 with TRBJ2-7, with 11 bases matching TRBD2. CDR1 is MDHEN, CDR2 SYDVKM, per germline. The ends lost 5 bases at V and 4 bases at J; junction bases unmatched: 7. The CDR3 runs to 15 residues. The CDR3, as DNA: TGTGCCAGCAGTCCACTTAGCGGGGGGGCGTACGAGCAGTACTTC. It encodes CASSPLSGGAYEQYF.

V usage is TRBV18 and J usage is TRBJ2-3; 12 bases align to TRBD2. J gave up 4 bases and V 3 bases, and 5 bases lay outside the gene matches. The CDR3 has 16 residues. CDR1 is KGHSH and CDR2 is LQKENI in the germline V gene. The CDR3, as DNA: TGTGCCAGCTCACCGATTTCTAGCGGGGGGGCAGATACGCAGTATTTT. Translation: CASSPISSGGADTQYF.

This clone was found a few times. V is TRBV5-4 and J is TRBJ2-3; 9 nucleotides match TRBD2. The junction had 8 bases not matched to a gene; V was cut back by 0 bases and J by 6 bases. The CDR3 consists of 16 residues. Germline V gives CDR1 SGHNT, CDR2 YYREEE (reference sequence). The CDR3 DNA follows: TGTGCCAGCAGCTTGGCCGGGTTAGCGGGGGAGGATACGCAGTATTTT. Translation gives CASSLAGLAGEDTQYF.

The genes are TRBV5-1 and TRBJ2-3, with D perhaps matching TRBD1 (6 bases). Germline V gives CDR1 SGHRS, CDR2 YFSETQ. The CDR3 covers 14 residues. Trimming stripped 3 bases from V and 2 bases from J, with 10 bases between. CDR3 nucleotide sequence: TGCGCCAGCAGCTCCCGGGACAACACAGATACGCAGTATTTT. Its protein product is CASSSRDNTDTQYF.

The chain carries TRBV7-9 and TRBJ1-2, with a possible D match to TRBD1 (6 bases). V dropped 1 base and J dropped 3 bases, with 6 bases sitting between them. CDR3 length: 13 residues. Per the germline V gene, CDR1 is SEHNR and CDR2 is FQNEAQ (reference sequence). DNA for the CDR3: TGTGCCAGCAGCTTAGGGACAGACTATGGCTACACCTTC. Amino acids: CASSLGTDYGYTF.

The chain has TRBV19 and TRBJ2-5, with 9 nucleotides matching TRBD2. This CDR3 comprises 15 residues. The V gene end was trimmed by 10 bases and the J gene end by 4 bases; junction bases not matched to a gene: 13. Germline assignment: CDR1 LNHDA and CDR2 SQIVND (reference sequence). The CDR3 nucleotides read TGTGCCACCCGAGGGGCGCGGGGGGGCGGAGAGACCCAGTACTTC. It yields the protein CATRGARGGGETQYF.

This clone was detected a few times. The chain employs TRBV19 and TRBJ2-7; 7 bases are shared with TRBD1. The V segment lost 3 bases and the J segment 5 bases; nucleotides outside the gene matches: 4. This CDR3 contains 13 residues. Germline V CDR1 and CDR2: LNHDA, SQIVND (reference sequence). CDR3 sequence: CASSITGVHEQYF. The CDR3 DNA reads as TGTGCCAGTAGTATTACAGGGGTCCACGAGCAGTACTTC.

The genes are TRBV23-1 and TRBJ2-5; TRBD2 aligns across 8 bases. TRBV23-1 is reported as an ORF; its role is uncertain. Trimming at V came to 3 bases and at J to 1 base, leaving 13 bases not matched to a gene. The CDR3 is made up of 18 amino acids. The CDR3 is CASSHCPDGGAFQETQYF. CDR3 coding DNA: TGCGCCAGCAGTCATTGCCCTGACGGGGGGGCCTTCCAAGAGACCCAGTACTTC.

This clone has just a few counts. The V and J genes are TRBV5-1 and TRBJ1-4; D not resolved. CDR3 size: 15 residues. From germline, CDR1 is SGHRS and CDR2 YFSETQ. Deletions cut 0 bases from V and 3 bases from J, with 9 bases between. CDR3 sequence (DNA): TGCGCCAGCAGCTTGGCCACGGGTCCTAATGAAAAACTGTTTTTT. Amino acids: CASSLATGPNEKLFF.

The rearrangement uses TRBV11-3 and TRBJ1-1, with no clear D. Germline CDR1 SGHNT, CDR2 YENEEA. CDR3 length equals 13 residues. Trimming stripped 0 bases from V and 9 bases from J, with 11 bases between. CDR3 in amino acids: CASSLDPTEKAFF. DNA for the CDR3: TGTGCCAGCAGCTTAGATCCAACAGAAAAAGCTTTCTTT.

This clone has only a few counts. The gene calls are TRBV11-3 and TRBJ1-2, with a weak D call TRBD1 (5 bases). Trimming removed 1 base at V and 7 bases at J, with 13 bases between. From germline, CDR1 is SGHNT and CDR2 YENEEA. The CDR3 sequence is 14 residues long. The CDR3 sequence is CASSLVSGGAGYTF. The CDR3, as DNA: TGTGCCAGCAGCTTAGTGTCGGGGGGAGCTGGCTACACCTTC.

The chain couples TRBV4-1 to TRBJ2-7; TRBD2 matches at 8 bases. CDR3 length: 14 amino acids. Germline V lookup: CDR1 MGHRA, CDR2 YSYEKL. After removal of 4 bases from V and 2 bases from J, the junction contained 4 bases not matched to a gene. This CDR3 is CASSLLAGAYEQYF. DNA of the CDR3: TGCGCCAGCAGCCTCCTAGCGGGTGCCTACGAGCAGTACTTC.

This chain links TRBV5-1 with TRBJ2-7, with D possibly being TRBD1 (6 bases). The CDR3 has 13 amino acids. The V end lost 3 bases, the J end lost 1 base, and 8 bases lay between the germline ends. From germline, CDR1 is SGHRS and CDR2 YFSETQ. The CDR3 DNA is TGCGCCAGCAGCTGGACAGCGTCCTACGAGCAGTACTTC. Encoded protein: CASSWTASYEQYF.

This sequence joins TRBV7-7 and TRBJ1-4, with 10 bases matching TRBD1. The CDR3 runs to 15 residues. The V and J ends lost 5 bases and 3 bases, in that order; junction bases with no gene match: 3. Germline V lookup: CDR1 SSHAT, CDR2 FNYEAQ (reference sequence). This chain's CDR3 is CASSPGTGANEKLFF. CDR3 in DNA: TGTGCCAGCAGCCCGGGGACAGGGGCTAATGAAAAACTGTTTTTT.

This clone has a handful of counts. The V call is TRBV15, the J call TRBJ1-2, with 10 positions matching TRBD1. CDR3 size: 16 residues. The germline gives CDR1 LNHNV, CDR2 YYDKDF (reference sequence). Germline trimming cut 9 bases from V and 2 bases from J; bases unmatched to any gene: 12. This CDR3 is CATRGTGERGNYGYTF. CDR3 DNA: TGTGCCACGAGGGGGACAGGGGAGAGAGGCAACTATGGCTACACCTTC.

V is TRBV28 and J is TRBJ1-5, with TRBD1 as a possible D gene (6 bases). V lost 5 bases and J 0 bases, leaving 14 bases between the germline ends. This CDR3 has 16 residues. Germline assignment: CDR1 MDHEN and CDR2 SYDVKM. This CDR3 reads CASSLSDSPSNQPQHF. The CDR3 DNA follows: TGTGCCAGCAGTCTCTCGGACAGTCCTAGCAATCAGCCCCAGCATTTT.

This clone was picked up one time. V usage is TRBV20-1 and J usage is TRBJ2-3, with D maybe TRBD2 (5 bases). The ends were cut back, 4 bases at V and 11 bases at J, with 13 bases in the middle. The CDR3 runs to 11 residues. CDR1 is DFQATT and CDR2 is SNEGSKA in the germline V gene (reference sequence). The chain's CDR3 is CSATQRELQYF. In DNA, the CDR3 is TGCAGTGCTACCCAAAGGGAGTTGCAGTATTTT.

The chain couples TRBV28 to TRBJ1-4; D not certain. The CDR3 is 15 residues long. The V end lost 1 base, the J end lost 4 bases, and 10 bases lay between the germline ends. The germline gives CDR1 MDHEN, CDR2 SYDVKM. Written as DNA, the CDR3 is TGTGCCAGCAGTTTATCACCAGGTAGTAATGAAAAACTGTTTTTT. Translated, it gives CASSLSPGSNEKLFF.

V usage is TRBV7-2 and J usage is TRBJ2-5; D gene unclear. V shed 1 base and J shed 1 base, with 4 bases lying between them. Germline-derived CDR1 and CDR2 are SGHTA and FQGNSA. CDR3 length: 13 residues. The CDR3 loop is CASSLELQETQYF. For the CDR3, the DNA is TGTGCCAGCAGCTTAGAACTCCAAGAGACCCAGTACTTC.